This T cell receptor beta chain emerged from a study of metastatic and nonmetastatic thyroid tumors. In germline, CDR1 is MNHEY, CDR2 SVGEGT. CDR3 size: 14 residues. J was trimmed by 7 bases and V by 2 bases; bases with no gene match: 3. TCRdb redid the clone calls on the PCR reads using MiXCR. This table has about 10,000 clones, around 40% appearing once. No treatment had been given to any patient before thyroid surgery. Only a few counts were recorded for this clone. The sample taken for sequencing was tumor tissue. The chain has TRBV6-2 or TRBV6-3 and TRBJ2-1; the match to TRBD1 covers 9 bases. The TCR comes from a female donor with papillary thyroid cancer or a benign thyroid nodule (not recorded which). Some clones in this sample may be carry-over from other donors' samples. The CDR3 is CASSYPGTGNEQFF. The CDR3 DNA reads as TGTGCCAGCAGTTACCCCGGGACAGGGAATGAGCAGTTCTTC.